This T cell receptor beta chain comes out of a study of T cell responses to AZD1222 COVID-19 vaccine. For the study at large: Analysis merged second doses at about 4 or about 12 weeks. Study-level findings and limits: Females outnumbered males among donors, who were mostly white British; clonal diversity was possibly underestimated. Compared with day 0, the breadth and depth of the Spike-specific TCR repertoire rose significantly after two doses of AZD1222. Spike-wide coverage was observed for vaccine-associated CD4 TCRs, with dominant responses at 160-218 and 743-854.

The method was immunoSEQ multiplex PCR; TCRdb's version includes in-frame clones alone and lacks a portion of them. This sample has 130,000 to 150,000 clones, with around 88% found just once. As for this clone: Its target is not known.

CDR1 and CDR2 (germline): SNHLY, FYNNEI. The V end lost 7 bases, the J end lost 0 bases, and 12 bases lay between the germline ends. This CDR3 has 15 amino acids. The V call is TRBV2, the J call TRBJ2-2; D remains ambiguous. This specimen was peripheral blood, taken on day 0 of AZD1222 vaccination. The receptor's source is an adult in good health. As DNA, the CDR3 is TGTGCCAGCACCGAAATTCCGACGAACACCGGGGAGCTGTTTTTT. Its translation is CASTEIPTNTGELFF.